The TCR beta chain described here comes from a study of blood T cell repertoires in COVID-19. Study-level background: Sites across the United States, Italy and Spain contributed samples from acute and convalescent COVID-19.

J was trimmed by 5 bases and V by 5 bases; bases with no gene match: 5. The CDR3 runs 13 residues. Clones were read by immunoSEQ multiplex PCR, and TCRdb kept only the in-frame ones, dropping some. The repertoire holds about 150,000 clones, with roughly four fifths as singletons. The rearrangement uses TRBV12-3 or TRBV12-4 and TRBJ1-1, with 7 bases fitting TRBD1. This sequence originates from an elderly man with acute or convalescent COVID-19. What was sequenced was peripheral blood. The DNA for the CDR3 is TGTGCCAGCAGTCGACAGGGAAGGACTGAAGCTTTCTTT. Protein sequence: CASSRQGRTEAFF.